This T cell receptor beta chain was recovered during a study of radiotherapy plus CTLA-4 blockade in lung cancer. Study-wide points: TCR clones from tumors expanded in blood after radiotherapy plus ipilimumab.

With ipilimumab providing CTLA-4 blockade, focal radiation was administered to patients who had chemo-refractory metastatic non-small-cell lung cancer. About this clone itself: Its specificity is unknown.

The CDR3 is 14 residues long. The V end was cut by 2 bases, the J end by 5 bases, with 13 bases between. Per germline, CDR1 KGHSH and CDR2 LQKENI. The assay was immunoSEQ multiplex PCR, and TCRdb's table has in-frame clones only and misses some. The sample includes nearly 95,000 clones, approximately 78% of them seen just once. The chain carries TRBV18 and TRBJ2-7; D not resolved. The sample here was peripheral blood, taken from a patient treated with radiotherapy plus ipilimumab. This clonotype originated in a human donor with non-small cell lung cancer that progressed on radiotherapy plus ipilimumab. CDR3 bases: TGTGCCAGCTCACCATCGGATCGGGCCAACGAGCAGTACGTC. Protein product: CASSPSDRANEQYV.